Shown below are 29 T cell receptor beta chains from a single sample sequenced in a study of T cell changes during pregnancy in multiple sclerosis. Here immunoSEQ multiplex PCR was the method, and the copy in TCRdb shows in-frame clones only, minus some. The sample lists about 77,000 clones; about 89% were seen once. The input for sequencing was peripheral blood, taken before pregnancy. The receptors come from a female donor with multiple sclerosis, enrolled in a pregnancy study.

This clone was observed once. V is TRBV9 and J is TRBJ1-3, with unresolved D. Germline V gene sequence: CDR1 SGDLS, CDR2 YYNGEE. The CDR3 extends over 16 amino acids. The V and J ends lost 0 bases and 4 bases respectively, with 14 bases between them. Here the CDR3 DNA reads TGTGCCAGCAGCGTAGACCCGGGTGCGGGGGGAAACACCATATATTTT. Amino acids: CASSVDPGAGGNTIYF.

This rearrangement joins TRBV19 to TRBJ1-1; D is ambiguous. V was pared by 9 bases and J by 4 bases, with 18 bases between. This CDR3 has 14 residues. CDR1 and CDR2 from the germline V gene are LNHDA and SQIVND (reference sequence). The CDR3 is CARLWEGGPTEAFF. Here the CDR3 DNA reads TGTGCCAGACTTTGGGAGGGTGGGCCCACTGAAGCTTTCTTT. Based on the CDR3 plus reference TRBV19 and TRBJ1-1, the full variable domain is DGGITQSPKYLFRKEGQNVTLSCEQNLNHDAMYWYRQDPGQGLRLIYYSQIVNDFQKGDIAEGYSVSREKKESFPLTVTSAQKNPTAFYLCARLWEGGPTEAFFGQGTRLTVV.

The CDR3 protein is CASSSTPGQRTEAFF. The CDR3 nucleotides are TGTGCCAGCAGCTCAACCCCGGGACAGAGGACTGAAGCTTTCTTT. This rearrangement joins TRBV7-3 to TRBJ1-1, with 7 bases fitting TRBD1. This CDR3 spans 15 amino acids. J was trimmed by 5 bases and V by 4 bases; bases with no gene match: 10. Per germline, CDR1 SGHTA and CDR2 FQGTGA.

The chain employs TRBV6-6 and TRBJ2-1, with 7 bases matching TRBD1. Germline V gives CDR1 MNHNY, CDR2 SVGAGI (reference sequence). V lost 5 bases and J lost 4; bases outside the gene matches: 11. The CDR3 has 16 residues. CDR3 sequence reads: CASSPILGTVYNEQFF. The CDR3 DNA is TGTGCCAGCAGTCCTATCCTAGGGACAGTTTACAATGAGCAGTTCTTC.

The V and J genes are TRBV5-5 and TRBJ1-5, with 10 positions matching TRBD1. V dropped 6 bases and J dropped 3; count of bases not matched to a gene: 15. Germline V gene data show CDR1 as SGHKS and CDR2 as YYEKEE (reference sequence). CDR3 size: 18 residues. CDR3 sequence reads: CASNLRPGQGMSNQPQHF. In nucleotides, the CDR3 is TGTGCCAGCAACCTCCGACCGGGACAGGGGATGTCCAATCAGCCCCAGCATTTT.

The V call is TRBV29-1, the J call TRBJ1-1; no clear D. Deletions cut 7 bases from V and 0 bases from J, with 6 bases between. The CDR3 loop spans 11 amino acids. CDR1 is SQVTM and CDR2 is ANQGSEA in the germline V gene. The CDR3 nucleotides are TGCAGCGCAACAGTGAACACTGAAGCTTTCTTT. Translation gives CSATVNTEAFF.

The rearrangement links TRBV9 to TRBJ2-5; TRBD2 might be the D (5 bases). V dropped 1 base and J dropped 4 bases, with 11 bases sitting between them. The CDR3 covers 14 residues. CDR1 SGDLS and CDR2 YYNGEE come from the germline V gene. The CDR3 DNA follows: TGTGCCAGCAGCGTATCACCGGGAAGAGAGACCCAGTACTTC. Translation gives CASSVSPGRETQYF. The variable domain in full, with the rest retrieved from reference TRBV9 and TRBJ2-5, is DSGVTQTPKHLITATGQRVTLRCSPRSGDLSVYWYQQSLDQGLQFLIQYYNGEERAKGNILERFSAQQFPDLHSELNLSSLELGDSALYFCASSVSPGRETQYFGPGTRLLVL.

The rearrangement links TRBV11-2 to TRBJ2-7, with D unclear. The CDR3 loop spans 12 amino acids. From germline, CDR1 is SGHAT and CDR2 FQNNGV. Trimming cost V 5 bases and J 3 bases, with 8 bases left between them. The CDR3 region has the DNA TGTGCCAGCAGCCCTCCCGGCTACGAGCAGTACTTC. Translating gives CASSPPGYEQYF.

The V gene is TRBV6-8, the J gene TRBJ2-5; 10 bases map to TRBD1. The CDR3 spans 15 residues. Per germline, CDR1 MNHGY and CDR2 SAAAGT. The CDR3, as DNA: TGTGTCAAGGATAAGGGACAGGGGATACAAGAGACCCAGTACTTC. This encodes CVKDKGQGIQETQYF.

The gene calls are TRBV4-1 and TRBJ2-5; D is possibly TRBD2 (6 bases). The CDR3 has 16 amino acids. The germline CDR1 and CDR2 sequences are MGHRA and YSYEKL. V lost 0 bases, J lost 5 bases, and 16 bases lay in between. The CDR3 region is CASSQDVRGGWETQYF. The DNA of the CDR3 is TGCGCCAGCAGCCAAGATGTCCGGGGAGGTTGGGAGACCCAGTACTTC.

The CDR3 nucleotides are TGCGCCAGCAGTGGAGCTGAAGCTTTCTTT. This gives the protein CASSGAEAFF. V usage is TRBV10-2 and J usage is TRBJ1-1; D unclear. Per germline, CDR1 WSHSY and CDR2 SAAADI. V lost 4 bases, J lost 6 bases, and 3 bases lay in between. This CDR3 spans 10 amino acids.

V gene TRBV27 combines with J gene TRBJ2-7, with TRBD2 identical over 14 bases. CDR3 length: 15 amino acids. After removal of 6 bases from V and 6 bases from J, the junction contained 7 bases not matched to a gene. In germline, CDR1 is MNHEY, CDR2 SMNVEV (reference sequence). The CDR3 spells CASRPRLAGGTEQYF. DNA for the CDR3: TGTGCCAGCAGACCCCGACTAGCGGGGGGGACCGAGCAGTACTTC.

The genes are TRBV5-5 and TRBJ1-2; D unclear. Germline lookup yields CDR1 SGHKS and CDR2 YYEKEE (reference sequence). The CDR3 is 14 residues long. Trimming stripped 4 bases from V and 4 bases from J, with 14 bases between. CDR3 nucleotides: TGTGCCAGCAGCCTAGGAGGAGTCCCCTATGGCTACACCTTC. Amino acids: CASSLGGVPYGYTF.

The chain uses TRBV14 and TRBJ1-6; D call uncertain. CDR1 SGHDN and CDR2 FVKESK come from the germline V gene. CDR3 size: 13 residues. The V end was cut by 5 bases, the J end by 11 bases, with 13 bases between. The CDR3 is CASSSFPGTPLHF. The CDR3 coding sequence is TGTGCCAGCAGCTCCTTCCCGGGAACACCCCTCCACTTT.

The gene calls are TRBV11-2 and TRBJ2-1; no firm D call. Germline CDR1 and CDR2: SGHAT and FQNNGV. This CDR3 contains 15 residues. The V gene lost 3 bases and the J gene lost 0 bases, with 9 bases spanning the gap. CDR3 sequence (DNA): TGTGCCAGCAGCTTCGAAACGAGCTCCTACAATGAGCAGTTCTTC. The encoded protein is CASSFETSSYNEQFF.

The rearrangement joins TRBV7-2 to TRBJ2-2; TRBD1 might be the D (6 bases). The CDR3 has 16 amino acids. Trimming took 5 bases from V and 4 from J, leaving 17 bases between them. Germline V CDR1 and CDR2: SGHTA, FQGNSA. As DNA, the CDR3 is TGTGCCAGCAGCCCCTACCAGGGGTCTGTCACCGGGGAGCTGTTTTTT. This sequence encodes CASSPYQGSVTGELFF.

The V and J genes are TRBV13 and TRBJ1-2, with TRBD1 identical over 10 bases. The V gene end was trimmed by 4 bases and the J gene end by 7 bases; junction bases not matched to a gene: 3. The germline gives CDR1 PRHDT, CDR2 FYEKMQ (reference sequence). The CDR3 covers 13 residues. The CDR3 region is CASSSDRGPGYTF. The CDR3 coding sequence is TGTGCCAGCAGCTCCGACAGGGGGCCTGGCTACACCTTC.

V and J are TRBV5-1 and TRBJ1-1, with TRBD1 matching 8 bases. The CDR3 contains 16 residues. V shed 2 bases and J 2 bases; nucleotides not matched to a gene: 8. The germline V gene has CDR1 SGHRS and CDR2 YFSETQ. The chain's CDR3 is CASSLLPGQVNTEAFF. CDR3 nucleotide sequence: TGCGCCAGCAGCTTACTACCGGGACAGGTTAACACTGAAGCTTTCTTT.

This rearrangement joins TRBV27 to TRBJ1-4, with D possibly matching TRBD1 (6 bases). The CDR3 has 16 residues. CDR1 is MNHEY and CDR2 is SMNVEV in the germline V gene (reference sequence). Trimming removed 4 bases at V and 7 bases at J, with 19 bases between. CDR3 in DNA: TGTGCCAGCAGTTCAGTTATCAGGGGAAAGGGTGAAAAACTGTTTTTT. Amino acids: CASSSVIRGKGEKLFF.

The chain couples TRBV10-3 to TRBJ1-2; 7 bases match TRBD1. Trimming at V came to 7 bases and at J to 0 bases, leaving 11 bases not matched to a gene. The germline CDR1 and CDR2 sequences are ENHRY and SYGVKD. CDR3 length: 16 residues. The chain's CDR3 is CAITAGLGTANYGYTF. As DNA, the CDR3 is TGTGCCATCACGGCTGGGCTGGGGACAGCTAACTATGGCTACACCTTC.

This clone turned up a few times. The chain couples TRBV11-3 to TRBJ2-1; possible D gene TRBD2, 6 bases. CDR1 SGHNT and CDR2 YENEEA come from the germline V gene. Trimming removed 2 bases from V and 5 bases from J, with 10 bases in between. CDR3 length: 14 amino acids. CDR3 residues: CASSLYGGDNEQFF. The CDR3 bases are TGTGCCAGCAGCTTATACGGGGGAGACAATGAGCAGTTCTTC. Looking up the rest from reference TRBV11-3 and TRBJ2-1 gives the full variable domain: EAGVVQSPRYKIIEKKQPVAFWCNPISGHNTLYWYLQNLGQGPELLIRYENEEAVDDSQLPKDRFSAERLKGVDSTLKIQPAELGDSAVYLCASSLYGGDNEQFFGPGTRLTVL.

The CDR3 sequence is CASSFGTSGGGGELFF. Written as DNA, the CDR3 is TGTGCCAGCAGCTTCGGGACTAGCGGGGGAGGCGGGGAGCTGTTTTTT. The chain uses TRBV7-9 and TRBJ2-2; 14 bases agree with TRBD2. Germline V gives CDR1 SEHNR, CDR2 FQNEAQ (reference sequence). V lost 3 bases and J lost 7; bases outside the gene matches: 4. This CDR3 is built from 16 residues.

The gene calls are TRBV19 and TRBJ1-5; 7 positions match TRBD1. V trimming: 6 bases; J trimming: 6 bases; junction bases outside the gene matches: 23. This CDR3 has 19 amino acids. The V gene's germline CDR1 is LNHDA and CDR2 SQIVND (reference sequence). The CDR3 DNA sequence: TGTGCCAGTAGGATGACTCCGGGACAGTCCGGCCAAAGGGGTCAGCCCCAGCATTTT. Its protein product is CASRMTPGQSGQRGQPQHF.

A single count supports this clone. Here the CDR3 reads CASSFTYRDTQYF. The CDR3 DNA sequence: TGTGCCAGCAGCTTTACTTACAGAGATACGCAGTATTTT. The V gene is TRBV11-3, the J gene TRBJ2-3; D remains ambiguous. CDR3 size: 13 residues. The V end lost 3 bases, the J end lost 5 bases, and 9 bases lay between the germline ends. CDR1 and CDR2 (germline): SGHNT, YENEEA.

The chain links TRBV2 to TRBJ1-3; possibly TRBD1 for D (6 bases). This CDR3 has 21 amino acids. Trimming removed 4 bases from V and 0 bases from J, with 28 bases in between. Germline loops: CDR1 SNHLY, CDR2 FYNNEI. In DNA form, the CDR3 reads TGTGCCAGCAGTGGGGGTAGGTTCAAGGGGACAACCAAGAGCTCTGGAAACACCATATATTTT. Protein product: CASSGGRFKGTTKSSGNTIYF.

This chain uses TRBV5-4 with TRBJ2-5; weak D call: TRBD1 (6 bases). Deletions cut 0 bases from V and 2 bases from J, with 11 bases between. CDR3 length: 15 residues. Germline V gene data show CDR1 as SGHNT and CDR2 as YYREEE (reference sequence). The CDR3 sequence is CASSLGRDTQETQYF. CDR3 DNA sequence: TGTGCCAGCAGCTTGGGCCGGGACACTCAAGAGACCCAGTACTTC. The full variable domain, rest sourced from reference TRBV5-4 and TRBJ2-5, is ETGVTQSPTHLIKTRGQQVTLRCSSQSGHNTVSWYQQALGQGPQFIFQYYREEENGRGNFPPRFSGLQFPNYSSELNVNALELDDSALYLCASSLGRDTQETQYFGPGTRLLVL.

The V call is TRBV5-1, the J call TRBJ1-1, with D hard to call. Germline V gene lookup returns CDR1 SGHRS and CDR2 YFSETQ. The V end was cut by 6 bases, the J end by 6 bases, with 15 bases between. The length of the CDR3 is 13 residues. The CDR3 sequence: CASNLGGGAEAFF. In nucleotides, the CDR3 is TGCGCCAGCAACCTAGGCGGAGGCGCTGAAGCTTTCTTT.

The V and J genes are TRBV20-1 and TRBJ1-1, with a tentative D call TRBD1 (6 bases). The V end lost 6 bases, the J end lost 1 base, and 6 bases lay between the germline ends. This CDR3 is 11 amino acids long. Germline V gives CDR1 DFQATT, CDR2 SNEGSKA (reference sequence). The CDR3 spells CSADRNTEAFF. CDR3 DNA: TGCAGTGCGGACAGGAACACTGAAGCTTTCTTT.

The chain carries TRBV6-1 and TRBJ2-5, with D maybe TRBD2 (6 bases). The DNA end favors TRBJ2-7, so the J call may be wrong. This CDR3 region has 14 residues. Germline CDR1 MNHNS, CDR2 SASEGT. CDR3 residues: CASSEWDLDDEQYF. The CDR3 coding sequence is TGTGCCAGCAGTGAATGGGACTTGGACGACGAGCAGTACTTC.